The T cell receptor beta chain under discussion was sequenced for a study of long-term antiretroviral therapy in people with HIV. Runs used v3.0 of the immunoSEQ assay and were done at survey level. Sequenced by immunoSEQ multiplex PCR; TCRdb stores in-frame clones only, minus some. The data show approximately 22,000 clones, 84% seen once. The J segment lost 1 base and the V segment lost 3 bases, leaving 5 bases of the junction unmatched. This CDR3 spans 15 amino acids. The germline CDR1 and CDR2 sequences are SGHAT and FQNNGV. The receptor was isolated from a woman between 45 and 65 years old with HIV. The V call is TRBV11-2, the J call TRBJ1-2, with TRBD1 identical over 7 bases. This specimen consisted of unsorted PBMCs, obtained 1.9 years after starting antiretroviral therapy. The DNA of the CDR3 is TGTGCCAGCAGCTTGATCAGGGGGGGTAACTATGGCTACACCTTC. It yields the protein CASSLIRGGNYGYTF.